This TCR beta chain was sequenced for a study of T-cell reconstitution after alpha-beta-depleted transplantation in children. The sample holds a few counts of this clonotype. Its antigen remains unknown. Whole-study results and caveats: By about two months after transplant, alpha-beta T cells reportedly arose from several hundred graft clones that had expanded. Newly produced T cells mostly accounted for T-cell counts and diversity one year post-transplant. For some patients, TCRbeta diversity was high at day 60 because of recipient T cells and thymic progenitors that survived.

Unique molecular identifiers were used to barcode this TCRbeta library. TCRdb ran MiXCR on the PCR reads and lists one entry per CDR3 protein. The repertoire has fewer than 550,000 distinct CDR3 sequences, approximately 10% of them found once; the top ten carry roughly 2%. Germline lookup yields CDR1 MNHEY and CDR2 SMNVEV (reference sequence). Trimming removed 3 bases from V and 4 bases from J, with 18 bases in between. This CDR3 spans 16 amino acids. The V gene is TRBV27, the J gene TRBJ1-2; no clear D gene. This TCR was recovered from a child younger than 10 with inherited bone marrow failure, due to receive a stem cell transplant. Sequenced material: PBMCs, taken before TCRalphabeta/CD19-depleted stem cell transplant. Written as DNA, the CDR3 is TGTGCCAGCAGTTTTTCGATCGGGAGCGTGGGCTATGGCTACACCTTC. Encoded protein: CASSFSIGSVGYGYTF.